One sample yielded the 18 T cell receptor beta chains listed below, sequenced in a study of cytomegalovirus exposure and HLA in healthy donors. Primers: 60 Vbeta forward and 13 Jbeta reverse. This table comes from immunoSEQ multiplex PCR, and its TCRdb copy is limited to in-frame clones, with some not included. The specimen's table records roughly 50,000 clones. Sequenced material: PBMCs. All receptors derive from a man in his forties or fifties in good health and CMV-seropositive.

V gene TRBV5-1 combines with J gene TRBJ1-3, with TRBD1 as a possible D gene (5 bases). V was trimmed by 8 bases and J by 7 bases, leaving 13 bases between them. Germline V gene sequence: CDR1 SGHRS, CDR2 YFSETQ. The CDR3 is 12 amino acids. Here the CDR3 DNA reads TGCGCCAGAGTCCAGGGTTCGAACACCATATATTTT. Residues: CARVQGSNTIYF.

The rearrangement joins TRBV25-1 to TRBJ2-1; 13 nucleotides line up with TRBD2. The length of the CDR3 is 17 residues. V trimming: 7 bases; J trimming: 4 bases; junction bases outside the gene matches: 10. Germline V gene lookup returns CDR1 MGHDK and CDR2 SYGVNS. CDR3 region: CASTSPLGLAGYNEQFF. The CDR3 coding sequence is TGTGCCAGCACCAGTCCCCTGGGACTAGCGGGGTACAATGAGCAGTTCTTC.

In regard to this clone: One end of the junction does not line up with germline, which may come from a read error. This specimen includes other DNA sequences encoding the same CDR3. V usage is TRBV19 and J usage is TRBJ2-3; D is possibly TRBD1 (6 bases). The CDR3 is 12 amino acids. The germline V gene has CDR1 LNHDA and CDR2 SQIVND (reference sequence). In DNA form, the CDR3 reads TGTGCCAGTAGACAGTCAGGGGATACACAGTATTTT. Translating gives CASRQSGDTQYF.

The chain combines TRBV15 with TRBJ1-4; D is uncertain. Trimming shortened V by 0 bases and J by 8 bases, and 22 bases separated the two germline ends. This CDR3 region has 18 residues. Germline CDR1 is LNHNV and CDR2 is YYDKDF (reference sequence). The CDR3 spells CATSRDPQVAGYQEKLFF. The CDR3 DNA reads TGTGCCACCAGCAGAGATCCCCAGGTCGCGGGGTACCAGGAAAAACTGTTTTTT.

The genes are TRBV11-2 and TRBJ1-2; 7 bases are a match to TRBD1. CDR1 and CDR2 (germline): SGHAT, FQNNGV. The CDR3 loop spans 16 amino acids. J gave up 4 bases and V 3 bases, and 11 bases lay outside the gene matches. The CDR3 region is CASSLSRDSRLYGYTF. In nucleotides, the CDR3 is TGTGCCAGCAGCTTGTCCCGGGACAGCCGACTCTATGGCTACACCTTC.

The CDR3 region is CAISRTGPPEGSTEAFF. In DNA form, the CDR3 reads TGTGCCATCAGCCGGACAGGCCCGCCCGAGGGGAGCACTGAAGCTTTCTTT. This rearrangement joins TRBV10-3 to TRBJ1-1; TRBD1 agrees at 7 bases. Trimming removed 6 bases from V and 4 bases from J; junction bases left unmatched: 17. This CDR3 spans 17 amino acids. In germline, CDR1 is ENHRY, CDR2 SYGVKD.

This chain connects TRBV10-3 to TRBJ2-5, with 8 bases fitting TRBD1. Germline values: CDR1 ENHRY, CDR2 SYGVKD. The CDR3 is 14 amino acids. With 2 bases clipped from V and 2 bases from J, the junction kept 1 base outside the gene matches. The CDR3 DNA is TGTGCCATCAGTGAGGGACAGGGACAAGAGACCCAGTACTTC. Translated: CAISEGQGQETQYF.

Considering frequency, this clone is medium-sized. CDR3 coding DNA: TGTGCCAGCAGCAAACAGGGAACTGGAAACACCATATATTTT. It specifies CASSKQGTGNTIYF. The chain recombines TRBV7-2 with TRBJ1-3; weak D call: TRBD1 (6 bases). In germline, CDR1 is SGHTA, CDR2 FQGNSA. The CDR3 runs to 14 residues. Trimming pared 5 bases from V and 2 bases from J, leaving 10 bases between.

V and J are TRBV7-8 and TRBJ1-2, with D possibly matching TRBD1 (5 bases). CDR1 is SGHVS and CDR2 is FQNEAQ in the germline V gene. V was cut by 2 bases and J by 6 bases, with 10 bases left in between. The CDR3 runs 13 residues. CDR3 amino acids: CASSLRGKNGYTF. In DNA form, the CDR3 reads TGTGCCAGCAGCTTAAGGGGAAAGAATGGCTACACCTTC.

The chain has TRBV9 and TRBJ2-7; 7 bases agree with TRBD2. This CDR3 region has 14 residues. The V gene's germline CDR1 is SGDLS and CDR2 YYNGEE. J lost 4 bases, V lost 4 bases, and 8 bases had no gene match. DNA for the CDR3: TGTGCCAGCAGCCCCCGGGCTAGCGGATACGAGCAGTACTTC. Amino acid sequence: CASSPRASGYEQYF.

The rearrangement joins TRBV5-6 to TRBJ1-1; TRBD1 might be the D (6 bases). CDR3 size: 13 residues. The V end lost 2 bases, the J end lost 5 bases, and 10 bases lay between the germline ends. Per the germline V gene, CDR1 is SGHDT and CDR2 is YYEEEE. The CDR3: CASSFGGRTEAFF. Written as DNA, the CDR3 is TGTGCCAGCAGCTTTGGGGGCCGGACTGAAGCTTTCTTT.

The CDR3 region has the DNA TGTGCCAGCAGTGTACTCCCTAGCGGGAGCCTCGAGCAGTACTTC. Protein: CASSVLPSGSLEQYF. The V gene is TRBV6-1, the J gene TRBJ2-7, with TRBD2 matching 10 bases. The CDR3 is 15 residues long. After removal of 4 bases from V and 6 bases from J, the junction contained 9 bases not matched to a gene. Germline V gene data show CDR1 as MNHNS and CDR2 as SASEGT.

The CDR3 coding sequence is TGTGCCAGCAGCGCTCGCCAGGGGCCCCCCCACGAGCAGTACTTC. Amino acid sequence: CASSARQGPPHEQYF. The chain recombines TRBV9 with TRBJ2-7, with D tentatively TRBD1 (6 bases). The V gene lost 3 bases and the J gene lost 5 bases, with 18 bases spanning the gap. Germline-derived CDR1 and CDR2 are SGDLS and YYNGEE. The CDR3 spans 15 residues.

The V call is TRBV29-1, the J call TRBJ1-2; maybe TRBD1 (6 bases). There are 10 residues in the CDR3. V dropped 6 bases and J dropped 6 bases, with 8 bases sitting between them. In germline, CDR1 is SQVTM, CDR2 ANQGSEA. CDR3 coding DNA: TGCAGCGTCCACAGGGATGGCTACACCTTC. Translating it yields CSVHRDGYTF.

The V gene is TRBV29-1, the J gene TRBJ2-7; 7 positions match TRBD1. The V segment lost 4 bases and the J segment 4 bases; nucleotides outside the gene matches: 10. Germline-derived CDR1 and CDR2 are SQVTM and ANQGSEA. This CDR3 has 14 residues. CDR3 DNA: TGCAGCGTTGCCTATCCTCAGGGGGTTTACGAGCAGTACTTC. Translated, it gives CSVAYPQGVYEQYF.

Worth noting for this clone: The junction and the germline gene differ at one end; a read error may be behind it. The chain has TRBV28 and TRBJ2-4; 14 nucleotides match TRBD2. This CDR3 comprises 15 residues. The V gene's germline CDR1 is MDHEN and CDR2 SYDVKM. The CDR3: CASSLTWTSGGHLAF. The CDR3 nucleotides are TGTGCCAGCAGCCTCACATGGACTAGCGGGGGGCACCTGGCCTTC.

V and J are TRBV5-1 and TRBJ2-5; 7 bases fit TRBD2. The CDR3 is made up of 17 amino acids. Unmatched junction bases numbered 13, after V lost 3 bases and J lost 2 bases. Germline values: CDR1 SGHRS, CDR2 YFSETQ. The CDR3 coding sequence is TGCGCCAGCAGCTCCTCCGGGACTATGTGGCCTCAAGAGACCCAGTACTTC. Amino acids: CASSSSGTMWPQETQYF.

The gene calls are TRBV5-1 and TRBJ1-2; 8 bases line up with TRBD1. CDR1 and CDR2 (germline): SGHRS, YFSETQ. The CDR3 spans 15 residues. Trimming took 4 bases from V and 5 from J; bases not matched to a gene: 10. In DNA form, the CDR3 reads TGCGCCAGCAGCATTAATAACAGGGGGGAGTATGGCTACACCTTC. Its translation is CASSINNRGEYGYTF. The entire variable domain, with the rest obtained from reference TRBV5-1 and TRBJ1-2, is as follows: KAGVTQTPRYLIKTRGQQVTLSCSPISGHRSVSWYQQTPGQGLQFLFEYFSETQRNKGNFPGRFSGRQFSNSRSEMNVSTLELGDSALYLCASSINNRGEYGYTFGSGTRLTVV.